Presented here are 21 T cell receptor beta chains from one specimen sequenced in a study of T cell repertoires in cytomegalovirus infection. MiXCR was run by TCRdb on the reads, yielding one entry per CDR3 protein. The profile covers 550,000 to 850,000 distinct CDR3 sequences, with around 35% appearing a single time and approximately 18% taken by the ten largest. These receptors lack a known antigen. Here the sequenced sample was cultured PBMCs, taken from culture after CMV antigen stimulation. The receptors were gathered from a human donor in good health (CMV status not recorded). Some clones in this sample may be carry-over from other donors' samples.

The V gene is TRBV11-2, the J gene TRBJ2-7, with 10 bases fitting TRBD2. J was trimmed by 6 bases and V by 1 base; bases with no gene match: 6. The CDR3 has 15 residues. Germline CDR1 SGHAT, CDR2 FQNNGV. The CDR3 reads CASSLGLAGDSEQYV. The CDR3 nucleotides read TGTGCCAGCAGCTTAGGGCTAGCGGGAGATTCCGAGCAGTACGTC.

The chain has TRBV7-8 and TRBJ1-5; tentative D call: TRBD1 (6 bases). From germline, CDR1 is SGHVS and CDR2 FQNEAQ. The CDR3 loop spans 13 amino acids. V lost 5 bases to trimming and J lost 7 bases, with 12 bases between them. The CDR3 sequence: CASSKDRDQPQHF. The CDR3 DNA sequence: TGTGCCAGCAGCAAGGACAGAGACCAGCCCCAGCATTTT.

The sample holds many counts of this clonotype. CDR3 sequence (DNA): TGTGCCAGCGGTCAACAATCCTATCAGCCCCAGCATTTT. Encoded protein: CASGQQSYQPQHF. The chain is built from TRBV7-2 and TRBJ1-5; D unclear. V was trimmed by 8 bases and J by 5 bases, leaving 13 bases between them. The CDR3 is 13 amino acids. The V gene's germline CDR1 is SGHTA and CDR2 FQGNSA.

The rearrangement joins TRBV19 to TRBJ1-1, with TRBD1 matching 7 bases. The CDR3 has 16 amino acids. Germline lookup yields CDR1 LNHDA and CDR2 SQIVND (reference sequence). The V segment lost 4 bases and the J segment 6 bases; nucleotides outside the gene matches: 14. CDR3 nucleotides: TGTGCCAGTAGTACAAGTTGGGACAGCCCGAGGGCTGAAGCTTTCTTT. Amino acid sequence: CASSTSWDSPRAEAFF.

This clonotype was detected once. This rearrangement joins TRBV19 to TRBJ2-1; 7 nucleotides align to TRBD2. The germline gives CDR1 LNHDA, CDR2 SQIVND (reference sequence). With 6 bases clipped from V and 0 bases from J, the junction kept 5 bases outside the gene matches. CDR3 length: 15 residues. CDR3 sequence: CASRGGVLSYNEQFF. In nucleotides, the CDR3 is TGTGCCAGTAGGGGAGGGGTCCTCTCCTACAATGAGCAGTTCTTC.

V usage is TRBV20-1 and J usage is TRBJ1-2; a weak D match, TRBD1 (5 bases). CDR1 and CDR2 (germline): DFQATT, SNEGSKA (reference sequence). The CDR3 is 15 residues long. V lost 3 bases and J lost 3, with 17 bases in between. Here the CDR3 reads CSASALRDPDYGYTF. The CDR3 nucleotides are TGCAGTGCTAGTGCCCTTAGGGACCCTGACTATGGCTACACCTTC.

This rearrangement joins TRBV6-5 to TRBJ1-2; 9 bases fit TRBD1. Germline loops: CDR1 MNHEY, CDR2 SVGAGI. The ends lost 7 bases at V and 6 bases at J; junction bases unmatched: 6. This CDR3 comprises 13 residues. CDR3 sequence (DNA): TGTGCCAGCACCAGGACAGGGGCCCATGGCTACACCTTC. Encoded protein: CASTRTGAHGYTF.

This clonotype showed up just a few times. This rearrangement joins TRBV7-2 to TRBJ1-1; the D gene is possibly TRBD1 (5 bases). This CDR3 comprises 12 residues. CDR1 is SGHTA, CDR2 FQGNSA, per germline. V was pared by 11 bases and J by 0 bases, with 10 bases between. The CDR3 DNA follows: TGTGCCTGGGGGGGTGTGAACACTGAAGCTTTCTTT. It specifies CAWGGVNTEAFF.

The rearrangement uses TRBV2 and TRBJ1-1, with a tentative D call TRBD1 (5 bases). CDR3 length equals 14 residues. The germline gives CDR1 SNHLY, CDR2 FYNNEI. Between the trimmed V and J ends, which lost 7 bases and 11 bases, there was a span of 23 bases. The CDR3 loop is CASTGLGLGNDAFF. As DNA, the CDR3 is TGTGCCAGCACTGGGTTGGGGCTCGGGAATGACGCTTTCTTT.

In its sample, this clonotype was seen a few times. The gene calls are TRBV9 and TRBJ1-4; D not resolved. Trimming cost V 0 bases and J 1 base, with 10 bases left between them. The CDR3 consists of 16 residues. Germline V gives CDR1 SGDLS, CDR2 YYNGEE. The CDR3 DNA reads as TGTGCCAGCAGCGTAGTCCCCACGTTAACTAATGAAAAACTGTTTTTT. This codes for CASSVVPTLTNEKLFF.

This clonotype was counted between two and nine times. The chain joins TRBV12-3 or TRBV12-4 to TRBJ2-7, with D maybe TRBD1 (6 bases). The CDR3 spans 13 residues. Trimming stripped 6 bases from V and 3 bases from J, with 12 bases between. CDR3 bases: TGTGCCAGCAGACACAGGGCGGGCTACGAGCAGTACTTC. The encoded protein is CASRHRAGYEQYF.

This clonotype was recorded many times. In DNA, the CDR3 is TGTGCCAGCAGCTTAGCAAGACTGGTCCCCGGGACCCAGTACTTC. As protein: CASSLARLVPGTQYF. The rearrangement links TRBV7-2 to TRBJ2-5; D gene uncertain. The V end lost 0 bases, the J end lost 7 bases, and 15 bases lay between the germline ends. Per the germline V gene, CDR1 is SGHTA and CDR2 is FQGNSA. This CDR3 region has 15 residues.

CDR3 DNA: TGTGCCAGCAGTGAAGAAGGGATGACCCAGTACTTC. Protein: CASSEEGMTQYF. The chain couples TRBV6-1 to TRBJ2-5, with D unresolved. The CDR3 loop spans 12 amino acids. Germline V lookup: CDR1 MNHNS, CDR2 SASEGT. The V and J ends lost 1 base and 7 bases respectively, with 7 bases between them.

The rearrangement joins TRBV6-2 or TRBV6-3 to TRBJ1-5; D remains unclear. The length of the CDR3 is 12 residues. V was pared by 7 bases and J by 6 bases, with 10 bases between. Germline-derived CDR1 and CDR2 are MNHEY and SVGEGT. CDR3 sequence reads: CASNRGAQPQHF. The CDR3 region has the DNA TGTGCCAGCAACCGGGGAGCTCAGCCCCAGCATTTT.

This chain connects TRBV7-6 to TRBJ2-1; TRBD2 matches 8 bases. V dropped 4 bases and J dropped 9; count of bases not matched to a gene: 14. CDR1 and CDR2 (germline): SGHVS, FNYEAQ. CDR3 size: 16 residues. The CDR3 sequence: CASSSSSGLGGAEQFF. The CDR3 DNA reads TGTGCCAGCAGCTCTAGTTCGGGACTAGGAGGTGCTGAGCAGTTCTTC.

This chain links TRBV6-2 or TRBV6-3 with TRBJ2-5; 10 nucleotides agree with TRBD1. Trimming removed 1 base from V and 3 bases from J; junction bases left unmatched: 2. Germline values: CDR1 MNHEY, CDR2 SVGEGT. The CDR3 length is 15 residues. The CDR3 nucleotides read TGTGCCAGCAGTTACTGGGGGACAGGGGAAGAGACCCAGTACTTC. Translated: CASSYWGTGEETQYF.

The chain joins TRBV20-1 to TRBJ2-1; TRBD2 matches 9 bases. Trimming took 2 bases from V and 3 from J; bases not matched to a gene: 5. Germline assignment: CDR1 DFQATT and CDR2 SNEGSKA (reference sequence). The CDR3 covers 15 residues. This CDR3 is CSARLRTSVYNEQFF. The CDR3 nucleotides read TGCAGTGCTAGATTGAGGACTAGCGTCTACAATGAGCAGTTCTTC.

There are a few counts of this clonotype. This chain connects TRBV7-2 to TRBJ2-7; D possibly corresponds to TRBD1 (6 bases). This CDR3 comprises 15 residues. Germline V gene sequence: CDR1 SGHTA, CDR2 FQGNSA. V shed 3 bases and J shed 1 base, with 13 bases lying between them. CDR3 nucleotide sequence: TGTGCCAGCAGCTTCCAGGGGCGCAATTCCTACGAGCAGTACTTC. It encodes CASSFQGRNSYEQYF.

The chain has TRBV6-6 and TRBJ2-5; 8 bases map to TRBD1. The J segment lost 4 bases and the V segment lost 5 bases, leaving 9 bases of the junction unmatched. Germline V gives CDR1 MNHNY, CDR2 SVGAGI (reference sequence). This CDR3 comprises 15 residues. The CDR3 DNA is TGTGCCAGCAGTCGGCTACAGGGGGGAGGAGAGACCCAGTACTTC. It yields the protein CASSRLQGGGETQYF.

On this clonotype itself: Germline and junction disagree at one end, which may indicate a read error. The chain employs TRBV3-1 and TRBJ2-7; D gene ambiguous. Per the germline V gene, CDR1 is LGHDT and CDR2 is YNNKEL (reference sequence). This CDR3 is 14 amino acids long. In DNA, the CDR3 is TGTGCCAGCAGCCAAGCGCACAGCTTCTACGGGCAGTACTTC. It translates to CASSQAHSFYGQYF.

This clonotype was seen only a few times. The gene calls are TRBV7-6 and TRBJ1-3; D unclear. The CDR3 contains 15 residues. Germline V gene sequence: CDR1 SGHVS, CDR2 FNYEAQ. Deletions cut 0 bases from V and 1 base from J, with 7 bases between. CDR3 in amino acids: CASSLARGSGNTIYF. The CDR3 DNA is TGTGCCAGCAGCTTAGCCAGAGGATCTGGAAACACCATATATTTT.